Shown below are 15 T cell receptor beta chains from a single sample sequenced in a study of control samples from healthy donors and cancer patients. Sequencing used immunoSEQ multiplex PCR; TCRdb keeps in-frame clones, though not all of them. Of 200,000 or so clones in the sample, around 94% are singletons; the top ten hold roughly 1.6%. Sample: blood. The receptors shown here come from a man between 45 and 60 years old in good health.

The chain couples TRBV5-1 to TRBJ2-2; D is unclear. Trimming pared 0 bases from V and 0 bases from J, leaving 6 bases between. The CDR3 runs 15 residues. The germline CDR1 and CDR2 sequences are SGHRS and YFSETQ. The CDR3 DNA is TGCGCCAGCAGCTTGGATCCTACGAACACCGGGGAGCTGTTTTTT. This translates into CASSLDPTNTGELFF. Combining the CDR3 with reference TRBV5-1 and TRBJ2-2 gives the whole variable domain KAGVTQTPRYLIKTRGQQVTLSCSPISGHRSVSWYQQTPGQGLQFLFEYFSETQRNKGNFPGRFSGRQFSNSRSEMNVSTLELGDSALYLCASSLDPTNTGELFFGEGSRLTVL.

CDR3 residues: CASSVLLGTQYF. The CDR3 bases are TGTGCCAGCAGCGTCCTGTTGGGTACCCAGTACTTC. The genes are TRBV5-6 and TRBJ2-5; D gene uncertain. Germline V gives CDR1 SGHDT, CDR2 YYEEEE. The CDR3 is 12 residues long. The V end lost 4 bases, the J end lost 8 bases, and 12 bases lay between the germline ends.

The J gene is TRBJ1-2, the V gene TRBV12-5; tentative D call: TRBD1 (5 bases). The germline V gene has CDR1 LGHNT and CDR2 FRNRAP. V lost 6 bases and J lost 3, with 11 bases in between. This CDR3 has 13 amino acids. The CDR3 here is CASGRDGYYGYTF. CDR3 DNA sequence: TGTGCTAGTGGCCGGGACGGGTACTATGGCTACACCTTC.

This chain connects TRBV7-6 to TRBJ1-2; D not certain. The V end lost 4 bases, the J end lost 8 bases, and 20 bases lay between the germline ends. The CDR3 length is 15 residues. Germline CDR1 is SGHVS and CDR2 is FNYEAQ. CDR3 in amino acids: CASSSLSSEGIGYTF. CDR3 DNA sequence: TGTGCCAGCAGCTCACTATCTTCCGAAGGGATCGGCTACACCTTC.

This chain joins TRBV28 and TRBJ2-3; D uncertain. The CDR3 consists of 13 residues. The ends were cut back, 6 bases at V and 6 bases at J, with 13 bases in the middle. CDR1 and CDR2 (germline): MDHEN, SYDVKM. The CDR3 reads CASSLSPGDTQYF. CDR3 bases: TGTGCCAGCAGCCTCAGCCCCGGGGATACGCAGTATTTT.

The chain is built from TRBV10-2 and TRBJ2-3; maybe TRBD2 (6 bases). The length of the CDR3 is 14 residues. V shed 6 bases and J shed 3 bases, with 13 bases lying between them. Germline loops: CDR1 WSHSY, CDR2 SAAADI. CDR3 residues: CASRSGRGTDTQYF. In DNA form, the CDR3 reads TGCGCCAGCAGATCCGGTCGGGGGACAGATACGCAGTATTTT.

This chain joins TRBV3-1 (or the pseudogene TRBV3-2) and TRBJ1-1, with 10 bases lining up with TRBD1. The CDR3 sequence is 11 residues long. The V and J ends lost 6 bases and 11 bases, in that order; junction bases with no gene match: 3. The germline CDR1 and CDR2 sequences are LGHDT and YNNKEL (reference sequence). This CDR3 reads CASRRQGAAFF. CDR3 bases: TGTGCCAGCAGGCGACAGGGGGCCGCTTTCTTT.

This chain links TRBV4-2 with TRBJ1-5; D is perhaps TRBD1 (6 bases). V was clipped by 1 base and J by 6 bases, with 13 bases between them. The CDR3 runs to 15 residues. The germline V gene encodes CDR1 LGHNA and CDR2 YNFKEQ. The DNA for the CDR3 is TGTGCCAGCAGCCAAGCAGGGGTGACAAGTCAGCCCCAGCATTTT. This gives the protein CASSQAGVTSQPQHF.

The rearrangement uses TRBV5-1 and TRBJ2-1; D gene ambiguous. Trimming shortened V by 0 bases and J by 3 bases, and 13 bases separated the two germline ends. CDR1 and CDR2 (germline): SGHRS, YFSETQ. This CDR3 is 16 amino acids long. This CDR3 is CASSLDPGTIYNEQFF. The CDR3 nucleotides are TGCGCCAGCAGCTTGGATCCTGGAACCATCTACAATGAGCAGTTCTTC.

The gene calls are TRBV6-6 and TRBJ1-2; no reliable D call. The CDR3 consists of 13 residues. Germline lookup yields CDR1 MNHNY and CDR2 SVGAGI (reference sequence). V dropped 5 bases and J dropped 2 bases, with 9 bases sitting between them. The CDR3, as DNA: TGTGCCAGCAGTCAAGGCAGAAACTATGGCTACACCTTC. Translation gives CASSQGRNYGYTF.

The CDR3 loop is CASSPGAYSGNTIYF. CDR3 nucleotides: TGTGCCAGCAGCCCCGGGGCATACTCTGGAAACACCATATATTTT. V gene TRBV7-8 combines with J gene TRBJ1-3, with D tentatively TRBD1 (5 bases). Looked up from germline, CDR1 is SGHVS and CDR2 is FQNEAQ. CDR3 length: 15 amino acids. V lost 5 bases to trimming and J lost 0 bases, with 11 bases between them.

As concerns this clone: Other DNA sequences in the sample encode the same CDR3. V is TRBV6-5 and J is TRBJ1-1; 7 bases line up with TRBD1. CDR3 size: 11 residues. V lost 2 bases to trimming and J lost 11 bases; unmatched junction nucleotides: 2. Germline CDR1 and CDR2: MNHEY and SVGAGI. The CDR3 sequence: CASSYGTEAFF. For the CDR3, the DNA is TGTGCCAGCAGTTACGGGACAGAGGCTTTCTTT.

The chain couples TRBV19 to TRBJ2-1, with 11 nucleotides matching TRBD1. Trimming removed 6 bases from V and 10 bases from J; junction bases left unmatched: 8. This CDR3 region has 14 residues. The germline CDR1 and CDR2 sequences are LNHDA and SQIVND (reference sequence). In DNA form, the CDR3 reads TGTGCCAGTAGCCCCGGGACAGGGGGGTCCGAGCAGTTCTTC. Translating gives CASSPGTGGSEQFF.

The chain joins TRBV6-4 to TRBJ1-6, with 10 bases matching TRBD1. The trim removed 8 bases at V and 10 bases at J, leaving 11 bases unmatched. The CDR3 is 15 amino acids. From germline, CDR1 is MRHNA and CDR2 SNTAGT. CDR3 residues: CASRLLTGGQSPLHF. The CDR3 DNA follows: TGTGCCAGCCGGTTATTGACAGGGGGCCAATCACCCCTCCACTTT.

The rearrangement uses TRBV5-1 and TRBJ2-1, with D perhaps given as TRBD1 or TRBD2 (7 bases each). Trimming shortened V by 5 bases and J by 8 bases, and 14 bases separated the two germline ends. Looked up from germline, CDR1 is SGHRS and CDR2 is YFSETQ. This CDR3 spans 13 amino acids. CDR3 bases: TGCGCCAGCAGATCAGGGGGGGGCGATGAGCAGTTCTTC. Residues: CASRSGGGDEQFF.